Listed below are T cell receptor beta chains from one sample, sequenced in a study of T cell responses to AZD1222 COVID-19 vaccine. The data were produced by immunoSEQ multiplex PCR, yet TCRdb's version contains in-frame clones alone and is incomplete. The sample includes roughly 100,000 clones, more than 75% of them seen just once. The sample was peripheral blood, taken on day 0 of AZD1222 vaccination. The source is an adult in good health. CDR3s include the opening cysteine and the closing phenylalanine or tryptophan. Fields, in order: clone size, V gene, D gene, J gene, CDR3 protein, CDR3 DNA. The D gene is left open where the match is weak. Only part of the rows carry a size: once, few, many, or a class if the clone is expanded.

>once|TRBV6-5|-|TRBJ2-1
CASGGTTNEQFF
TGTGCCAGCGGGGGGACCACCAATGAGCAGTTCTTC
>-|TRBV7-2|TRBD2|TRBJ2-7
CASSHTGLAAYEQYF
TGTGCCAGCAGCCACACGGGACTAGCGGCCTACGAGCAGTACTTC
>-|TRBV11-2|-|TRBJ2-6
CASSLSVGANVLTF
TGTGCCAGCAGCTTAAGTGTCGGGGCCAACGTCCTGACTTTC
>-|TRBV30|-|TRBJ1-1
CAWSGWTEAFF
TGTGCCTGGAGTGGTTGGACTGAAGCTTTCTTT
>-|TRBV27|-|TRBJ1-3
CASSSRLLTGNTIYF
TGTGCCAGCAGTTCACGACTCCTAACGGGAAACACCATATATTTT
>-|TRBV9|-|TRBJ1-3
CASSVAVSSGNTIYF
TGTGCCAGCAGCGTAGCGGTGAGCTCTGGAAACACCATATATTTT
>-|TRBV10-3|-|TRBJ1-6
CAISDTGNSPLHF
TGTGCCATCAGTGATACGGGAAATTCACCCCTCCACTTT
>-|TRBV28|-|TRBJ1-2
CASSLGTSNGYTF
TGTGCCAGCAGTTTGGGGACGTCAAATGGCTACACCTTC
>-|TRBV9|TRBD1|TRBJ2-2
CASSAHPTGAGGELFF
TGTGCCAGCAGCGCGCACCCGACAGGGGCTGGCGGGGAGCTGTTTTTT
>once|TRBV27|-|TRBJ2-1
CASKPGGLLGEQFF
TGTGCCAGCAAACCCGGGGGACTCCTCGGTGAGCAGTTCTTC
>few|TRBV3-1/TRBV3-2|TRBD2|TRBJ2-2
CASSQLVGLAGVVGELFF
TGTGCCAGCAGCCAATTGGTGGGGCTAGCGGGAGTTGTCGGGGAGCTGTTTTTT
>few|TRBV10-3|TRBD1|TRBJ2-2
CAIRFGQGGETGELFF
TGTGCCATCAGATTCGGACAGGGCGGGGAGACCGGGGAGCTGTTTTTT
>-|TRBV28|-|TRBJ1-4
CASSPPGLDEKLFF
TGTGCCAGCAGTCCCCCCGGGCTGGATGAAAAACTGTTTTTT
>-|TRBV7-3|-|TRBJ2-7
CASSAFPFPQSYEQYF
TGTGCCAGCAGCGCATTCCCCTTCCCCCAGTCCTACGAGCAGTACTTC
>-|TRBV4-1|-|TRBJ1-1
CASSQVTGTHTEAFF
TGCGCCAGCAGCCAAGTAACCGGGACGCACACTGAAGCTTTCTTT
>once|TRBV14|-|TRBJ2-6
CASSPQVGRPRSGANVLTF
TGTGCCAGCAGCCCTCAAGTGGGCAGGCCTCGATCTGGGGCCAACGTCCTGACTTTC
>-|TRBV2|TRBD1|TRBJ2-7
CASSGQGRYSYEQYF
TGTGCCAGCAGTGGACAGGGGAGGTACTCCTACGAGCAGTACTTC
>-|TRBV4-2|TRBD2|TRBJ2-1
CASSQGSGGPNEQFF
TGTGCCAGCAGCCAAGGTAGCGGGGGACCCAATGAGCAGTTCTTC